This record covers a single TCR beta chain. In the authors' workflow: Counts of nucleated cells, estimated from reference gene primer amplification, were obtained. Using immunoSEQ multiplex PCR, the repertoire was profiled, and TCRdb retains in-frame clones only, with some absent. Clonal size and the V and J genes are those of that table, whereas D and trimming came from the DNA. The sample includes over 300,000 clones, over 75% of them seen just once. This sample was included in a study of blood T cell repertoires in COVID-19. Study background: Both acute and convalescent COVID-19 samples were obtained from the United States, Italy and Spain.

Each participant's cohort was designated according to participant-reported clinical history. The TCR originated in a woman in her late teens or twenties who had recovered from COVID-19. Input material: PBMCs or T cells enriched from blood (not recorded which).

The chain's CDR3 is CASSHRDRGDSPLHF. Here the CDR3 DNA reads TGTGCCAGCAGCCACCGGGACAGGGGCGATTCACCCCTCCACTTT. The rearrangement links TRBV4-2 to TRBJ1-6, with TRBD1 identical over 10 bases. CDR1 is LGHNA, CDR2 YNFKEQ, per germline. The CDR3 runs to 15 residues. Unmatched junction bases numbered 4, after V lost 3 bases and J lost 8 bases.